The entry below describes one T cell receptor beta chain. The antigen remains unidentified. The data belong to a study of cytomegalovirus exposure and HLA in healthy donors. General study results and limits: A prior analysis recorded that most TCR beta V segments were productive about 87% or about 30% of the time. The study listed approximately 160 cytomegalovirus-associated TCR beta chains.

CDR3 length: 17 residues. In germline, CDR1 is MNHNS, CDR2 SASEGT. V lost 3 bases, J lost 5 bases, and 11 bases stayed unmatched. Primers included in the PCR were 60 Vbeta and 13 Jbeta primers. Only in-frame clones appear in the TCRdb table, and some are missing; sequencing was by immunoSEQ multiplex PCR. Found here are 120,000 to 150,000 clones, 65% to 85% of them singletons; the top ten hold 6.5% to 8%. The TCR sequence derives from a middle-aged woman in good health and CMV-seropositive. This chain joins TRBV6-1 and TRBJ1-4; 8 positions match TRBD1. Input material: PBMCs. For the CDR3, the DNA is TGTGCCAGCAGTGACCGAGCAGGGGGCGTTTCCAATGAAAAACTGTTTTTT. As protein: CASSDRAGGVSNEKLFF.